This T cell receptor (beta chain) was observed in a study of post-analysis software for immune sequencing data. Study overall: The cohort encompassed relapsing-remitting, secondary progressive and progressive-relapsing multiple sclerosis disease courses. Points from the study as a whole: F measure showed strong co-clustering of same-batch samples. Comparison with controls showed significantly lower normalized Chao1 diversity in multiple sclerosis patients. In patients, TRBV5-6, TRBV5-1 and TRBV20-1 belonged to roughly 5 TRBV segments found more frequently than in controls.

Concerning this clonotype: Its antigen is not known.

Trimming cost V 4 bases and J 7 bases, with 8 bases left between them. The CDR3 is made up of 11 amino acids. Germline CDR1 is MDHEN and CDR2 is SYDVKM. Unique molecular identifiers had been added to the TCR beta cDNA libraries. TCRdb processed the PCR reads anew with MiXCR; each CDR3 protein has one entry. The sample holds approximately 730,000 distinct CDR3 sequences, around 45% seen once. Sequencing was performed on blood. The chain links TRBV28 to TRBJ2-7; D gene unclear. This clonotype originated in a girl between 5 and 17 years old with multiple sclerosis. The CDR3 DNA sequence: TGTGCCAGCAGTTCGACCATGGAGCAGTACTTC. This codes for CASSSTMEQYF.